These 10 T cell receptor beta chains were all obtained from the same sample, sequenced in a study of T-cell memory formation after mild COVID-19. TCRdb ran MiXCR on the 5' RACE reads and lists one entry per CDR3 protein. Here the sample spans around 82,000 distinct CDR3 sequences, about 13% being singletons. The sequencing input was PBMCs or a T cell subset sorted from them (not recorded which). These receptors came from a man between 18 and 29 years old who had mild COVID-19 (a few samples of this study predate the infection). Cell type and time point are not known.

The sample holds a few counts of this clonotype. The V and J genes are TRBV7-9 and TRBJ2-7; D unresolved. The CDR3 length is 12 residues. Germline loops: CDR1 SEHNR, CDR2 FQNEAQ (reference sequence). CDR3 DNA: TGTGCCAGCAGCTTCTTCTCCAACGAGCAGTACGTC. Translation: CASSFFSNEQYV.

V and J are TRBV19 and TRBJ2-1, with D perhaps given as TRBD1 or TRBD2 (6 bases each). The length of the CDR3 is 12 residues. Germline V gene lookup returns CDR1 LNHDA and CDR2 SQIVND (reference sequence). Between the trimmed V and J ends, which lost 7 bases and 8 bases, there was a span of 12 bases. In nucleotides, the CDR3 is TGTGCCAGTATAGGGGGGCCCCATGAGCAGTTCTTC. Translation: CASIGGPHEQFF.

V and J are TRBV12-3 or TRBV12-4 and TRBJ1-2; TRBD1 matches 7 bases. J lost 2 bases, V lost 8 bases, and 2 bases had no gene match. This CDR3 has 12 residues. Written as DNA, the CDR3 is TGTGCCAGCCGGGGACAGAACTATGGCTACACCTTC. Amino acid sequence: CASRGQNYGYTF.

This chain connects TRBV4-1 to TRBJ1-1; unclear D gene. CDR3 length: 11 amino acids. Trimming stripped 1 base from V and 8 bases from J, with 5 bases between. The V gene's germline CDR1 is MGHRA and CDR2 YSYEKL. The CDR3 DNA reads TGCGCCAGCAGCCAAGGGGCAGAAGCTTTCTTT. It translates to CASSQGAEAFF.

Written as DNA, the CDR3 is TGCGCCAGCAGCCAGGGAAGCGGGGGGTATGAGCAGTTCTTC. Its translation is CASSQGSGGYEQFF. V gene TRBV4-3 combines with J gene TRBJ2-1, with TRBD2 identical over 9 bases. Germline V CDR1 and CDR2: LGHNA, YSLEER. This CDR3 has 14 amino acids. V lost 3 bases and J lost 8; bases outside the gene matches: 5.

This clonotype was detected only a few times. The chain is built from TRBV6-5 and TRBJ1-6; unclear D gene. This CDR3 contains 14 residues. Germline CDR1 is MNHEY and CDR2 is SVGAGI. Trimming pared 10 bases from V and 5 bases from J, leaving 15 bases between. CDR3 bases: TGTGCCACCCATAATGCTGCGGATAATTCACCCCTCCACTTT. This gives the protein CATHNAADNSPLHF.

The rearrangement uses TRBV7-3 and TRBJ1-1; D gene uncertain. CDR1 and CDR2 from the germline V gene are SGHTA and FQGTGA. The CDR3 contains 14 residues. Trimming cost V 2 bases and J 5 bases, with 12 bases left between them. DNA of the CDR3: TGTGCCAGCAGCTTACTCACGTACGGAACTGAAGCTTTCTTT. Translation: CASSLLTYGTEAFF.

This chain uses TRBV9 with TRBJ2-1; TRBD2 matches 10 bases. This CDR3 is 16 amino acids long. Trimming at V came to 1 base and at J to 6 bases, leaving 7 bases not matched to a gene. Germline loops: CDR1 SGDLS, CDR2 YYNGEE. The CDR3, as DNA: TGTGCCAGCAGCGTATGGTCCAGCGGGGGGGGCAATGAGCAGTTCTTC. This encodes CASSVWSSGGGNEQFF.

V gene TRBV27 combines with J gene TRBJ2-7, with D possibly matching TRBD1 (5 bases). Trimming pared 2 bases from V and 7 bases from J, leaving 12 bases between. The CDR3 has 13 residues. The germline V gene encodes CDR1 MNHEY and CDR2 SMNVEV (reference sequence). The CDR3 loop is CASSLIRDEEQYF. CDR3 in DNA: TGTGCCAGCAGTTTAATCAGGGATGAAGAGCAGTACTTC.

The chain carries TRBV10-3 and TRBJ2-5, with D tentatively TRBD2 (5 bases). The CDR3 covers 15 residues. From germline, CDR1 is ENHRY and CDR2 SYGVKD. V lost 3 bases and J 3 bases, leaving 14 bases between the germline ends. CDR3 amino acids: CAISDPAATKETQYF. CDR3 coding DNA: TGTGCCATCAGTGATCCAGCGGCCACGAAAGAGACCCAGTACTTC.